A selection of T cell receptor beta chains follows, all from one sample in a study of regulatory T cells in long-lasting Graves disease. TCRdb ran MiXCR on the multiplex PCR reads and lists one entry per CDR3 protein. The sample records around 480,000 distinct CDR3 sequences, 15% to 20% being singletons. The sample also formed part of further work on T cells in Graves' hyperthyroidism and ophthalmopathy.

The sample here was peripheral blood mononuclear cells (PBMCs), taken at new diagnosis, from a patient treated with antithyroid drugs. Every receptor here comes from a man aged 40-49 years with Graves disease. Each CDR3 is given with its conserved first and last residue. A D gene is named only where the DNA matches it firmly. Clone size is stated in some rows and not others, as once, few, many or a class when expanded.

CDR3 length	D gene	clone size	V gene	J gene	CDR3 protein	CDR3 DNA
13	TRBD1	many	TRBV2	TRBJ2-7	CASGQGISYEQYF	TGTGCCAGCGGACAGGGGATTTCCTACGAGCAGTACTTC
15	TRBD2	many	TRBV24-1	TRBJ2-3	CATSDTAGVEDTQYF	TGTGCCACCAGTGATACGGCGGGAGTCGAAGATACGCAGTATTTT
16	TRBD1	many	TRBV2	TRBJ2-5	CASSEEVGQPWETQYF	TGTGCCAGCAGTGAAGAAGTGGGACAGCCGTGGGAGACCCAGTACTTC
16	TRBD2	-	TRBV9	TRBJ2-3	CASSPVVGGGTDTQYF	TGTGCCAGCAGCCCAGTGGTGGGAGGGGGCACAGATACGCAGTATTTT
15	TRBD1	-	TRBV3-1	TRBJ2-3	CASSPGTASTDTQYF	TGTGCCAGCAGCCCCGGGACAGCAAGCACAGATACGCAGTATTTT
12	-	few	TRBV6-4	TRBJ2-7	CASSDISYEQYF	TGTGCCAGCAGTGACATTTCTTACGAGCAGTACTTC
15	TRBD2	many	TRBV3-1	TRBJ2-1	CASSPTSGSFFEQFF	TGTGCCAGCAGCCCAACTAGCGGGAGCTTCTTTGAGCAGTTCTTC
16	-	few	TRBV3-1	TRBJ2-7	CASSQGRWAASYEQYF	TGTGCCAGCAGCCAAGGAAGGTGGGCCGCCTCCTACGAGCAGTACTTC
15	-	many	TRBV28	TRBJ1-1	CASRRYAGLNTEAFF	TGTGCCAGCAGACGATATGCCGGATTGAACACTGAAGCTTTCTTT
14	TRBD1	few	TRBV29-1	TRBJ2-3	CSYNPGQGTYTQYF	TGCAGCTACAACCCGGGACAGGGGACGTATACGCAGTATTTT
13	TRBD1	few	TRBV5-1	TRBJ2-5	CASSVTGVETQYF	TGCGCCAGCAGCGTAACAGGGGTAGAGACCCAGTACTTC
15	TRBD1	many	TRBV18	TRBJ2-1	CASSTDRGSGNEQFF	TGTGCCAGCTCAACCGACAGGGGGAGTGGGAATGAGCAGTTCTTC
12	TRBD1	many	TRBV28	TRBJ2-7	CASGTAAYEQYF	TGTGCCAGCGGGACAGCCGCCTACGAGCAGTACTTC
14	-	few	TRBV19	TRBJ2-3	CASSIAGSTDTQYF	TGTGCCAGTAGTATAGCGGGTTCCACAGATACGCAGTATTTT
12	TRBD1	many	TRBV3-1	TRBJ1-1	CASSGTGAAAFF	TGTGCCAGCAGCGGGACAGGGGCCGCCGCTTTCTTT
12	TRBD1	few	TRBV24-1	TRBJ2-1	CATTDRGHKQFF	TGTGCCACCACAGACAGGGGCCACAAGCAGTTCTTC
12	-	many	TRBV28	TRBJ2-7	CATITNGLEQYF	TGTGCCACCATAACCAACGGACTCGAGCAGTACTTC
15	TRBD1	-	TRBV7-9	TRBJ1-1	CASSTRPGGIAEAFF	TGTGCCAGCAGCACCCGCCCAGGGGGAATAGCTGAAGCTTTCTTT
16	TRBD2	many	TRBV11-2	TRBJ2-1	CASSLSAGTSYNEQFF	TGTGCCAGCAGCTTATCCGCCGGGACTAGCTACAATGAGCAGTTCTTC
15	-	few	TRBV20-1	TRBJ2-3	CSAIRDTQTQDTQYF	TGCAGTGCTATCCGGGACACTCAAACTCAAGATACGCAGTATTTT
15	TRBD2	many	TRBV2	TRBJ2-7	CASRYPSGRAYEQYF	TGTGCCAGCAGGTACCCTAGCGGGAGGGCCTACGAGCAGTACTTC
14	-	many	TRBV11-2	TRBJ2-7	CASSPLIPGEEQYF	TGTGCCAGCAGCCCCCTAATTCCAGGGGAGGAGCAGTACTTC
16	TRBD1	many	TRBV6-2/TRBV6-3	TRBJ2-5	CASSYPLTGGMETQYF	TGTGCCAGCAGTTACCCTTTAACAGGGGGCATGGAGACCCAGTACTTC
13	-	many	TRBV7-2	TRBJ2-1	CASSSSPGEEQFF	TGTGCCAGCAGTTCTAGTCCCGGTGAGGAGCAGTTCTTC
13	TRBD1	many	TRBV30	TRBJ1-1	CACGQGPGTEAFF	TGTGCCTGTGGACAGGGCCCGGGGACTGAAGCTTTCTTT
20	TRBD2	many	TRBV20-1	TRBJ2-1	CSAARSGTSGRGSSYNEQFF	TGCAGTGCCGCCCGGTCCGGGACTAGCGGGAGGGGTAGCTCCTACAATGAGCAGTTCTTC
11	TRBD1	-	TRBV2	TRBJ2-7	CASSEDRGQYF	TGTGCCAGCAGCGAGGACAGGGGGCAGTACTTC
13	TRBD1	-	TRBV19	TRBJ2-7	CASTWTGGHEQYF	TGTGCCAGTACTTGGACAGGGGGCCACGAGCAGTACTTC
14	TRBD2	-	TRBV25-1	TRBJ2-7	CASSGSGTSYEQYF	TGTGCCAGCAGTGGTAGCGGGACCTCCTACGAGCAGTACTTC
16	-	-	TRBV5-1	TRBJ2-4	CASSSRGGMAKNIQYF	TGCGCCAGCAGCAGCAGGGGAGGGATGGCCAAAAACATTCAGTACTTC
16	-	-	TRBV11-3	TRBJ2-3	CASSLLPGSSTDTQYF	TGTGCCAGCAGCCTCCTGCCTGGATCGAGCACAGATACGCAGTATTTT
15	TRBD2	many	TRBV11-2	TRBJ2-7	CASSLELAGPYEQYF	TGTGCCAGCAGCTTAGAACTAGCGGGCCCCTACGAGCAGTACTTC
17	TRBD2	-	TRBV28	TRBJ2-3	CASSLPSSGVSTDTQYF	TGTGCCAGCAGTTTACCCTCTAGCGGGGTAAGCACAGATACGCAGTATTTT
14	-	-	TRBV9	TRBJ2-7	CASSVYTEPYEQYF	TGTGCCAGCAGCGTCTACACTGAACCCTACGAGCAGTACTTC
15	-	many	TRBV5-1	TRBJ2-7	CASSRGRGGTYEQYF	TGCGCCAGCAGCCGGGGACGGGGCGGGACCTACGAGCAGTACTTC
17	TRBD1	few	TRBV3-1	TRBJ1-6	CASSQGDRGSYNSPLHF	TGTGCCAGCAGCCAGGGGGACAGGGGTTCCTATAATTCACCCCTCCACTTT
15	-	-	TRBV19	TRBJ2-1	CASSKRDSRGYEQFF	TGTGCCAGTAGTAAACGGGACTCCCGAGGCTACGAGCAGTTCTTC
15	TRBD2	few	TRBV28	TRBJ2-3	CASSFTSGTSNTQYF	TGTGCCAGCAGTTTTACTAGCGGGACCTCAAATACGCAGTATTTT
15	-	many	TRBV5-1	TRBJ2-3	CASSLYPHGTDTQYF	TGCGCCAGCAGCTTGTATCCCCACGGCACAGATACGCAGTATTTT
14	-	-	TRBV9	TRBJ2-6	CASSGEAGANVLTF	TGTGCCAGCAGCGGGGAGGCTGGGGCCAACGTCCTGACTTTC
13	-	-	TRBV28	TRBJ1-1	CASSLFANTEAFF	TGTGCCAGCAGTTTATTTGCCAACACTGAAGCTTTCTTT
15	-	many	TRBV15	TRBJ1-1	CATSRDRWTNTEAFF	TGTGCCACCAGCAGAGATCGGTGGACCAACACTGAAGCTTTCTTT
11	TRBD1	-	TRBV29-1	TRBJ2-1	CSVEGRGLQFF	TGCAGCGTTGAAGGCAGGGGGTTGCAGTTCTTC
16	TRBD2	-	TRBV20-1	TRBJ2-3	CSATRTSGISTDTQYF	TGCAGTGCTACTCGGACTAGCGGGATTAGCACAGATACGCAGTATTTT
18	TRBD2	few	TRBV5-5	TRBJ2-1	CASSSGTSGRSSYNEQFF	TGTGCCAGCAGCTCCGGGACTAGCGGGAGGTCTTCCTACAATGAGCAGTTCTTC
15	-	many	TRBV28	TRBJ1-3	CASSNIDGGGNTIYF	TGTGCCAGCAGCAACATAGACGGAGGAGGAAACACCATATATTTT
12	-	-	TRBV2	TRBJ1-6	CASRDQVSPLHF	TGTGCCAGCAGGGATCAGGTCTCACCCCTCCACTTT
12	-	few	TRBV10-3	TRBJ2-2	CAIRETAGELFF	TGTGCCATCAGAGAGACCGCCGGGGAGCTGTTTTTT
16	-	-	TRBV5-1	TRBJ1-2	CASRQRDLQDLYGYTF	TGCGCCAGCAGACAAAGAGATCTACAGGACCTCTATGGCTACACCTTC
14	TRBD1	many	TRBV13	TRBJ1-4	CASSLGTGNEKLFF	TGTGCCAGCAGCCTCGGGACAGGAAATGAAAAACTGTTTTTT
13	TRBD1	-	TRBV20-1	TRBJ2-5	CSADTGAQETQYF	TGCAGTGCGGACACAGGGGCCCAAGAGACCCAGTACTTC
13	-	many	TRBV3-1	TRBJ1-2	CASSRATTRGYTF	TGTGCCAGCAGCCGGGCTACAACTCGGGGCTACACCTTC
15	-	many	TRBV7-9	TRBJ2-2	CASSPSQGSTGELFF	TGTGCCAGCAGCCCGAGCCAGGGGAGCACCGGGGAGCTGTTTTTT
15	-	-	TRBV20-1	TRBJ1-5	CSARDRETGYQPQHF	TGCAGTGCTAGAGATCGGGAGACAGGCTATCAGCCCCAGCATTTT
17	-	few	TRBV4-2	TRBJ1-3	CASSQATGRISGNTIYF	TGTGCCAGCAGCCAAGCGACAGGACGAATCTCTGGAAACACCATATATTTT
15	TRBD2	few	TRBV9	TRBJ2-1	CASNPGSGRANEQFF	TGTGCCAGCAATCCAGGTAGCGGGAGGGCAAATGAGCAGTTCTTC
14	-	-	TRBV20-1	TRBJ2-7	CSARYRTNSYEQYF	TGCAGTGCTAGATACAGGACCAACTCCTACGAGCAGTACTTC
14	-	-	TRBV7-8	TRBJ1-2	CASSSLSASYGYTF	TGCGCCAGCAGCTCCTTATCCGCCAGCTATGGCTACACCTTC
14	TRBD2	many	TRBV28	TRBJ2-3	CASGTSGRSDTQYF	TGTGCCAGCGGGACTAGCGGGAGATCGGATACGCAGTATTTT
15	-	few	TRBV10-3	TRBJ2-3	CAIMRGSGIGDTQYF	TGTGCCATCATGAGGGGGAGCGGAATCGGAGATACGCAGTATTTT